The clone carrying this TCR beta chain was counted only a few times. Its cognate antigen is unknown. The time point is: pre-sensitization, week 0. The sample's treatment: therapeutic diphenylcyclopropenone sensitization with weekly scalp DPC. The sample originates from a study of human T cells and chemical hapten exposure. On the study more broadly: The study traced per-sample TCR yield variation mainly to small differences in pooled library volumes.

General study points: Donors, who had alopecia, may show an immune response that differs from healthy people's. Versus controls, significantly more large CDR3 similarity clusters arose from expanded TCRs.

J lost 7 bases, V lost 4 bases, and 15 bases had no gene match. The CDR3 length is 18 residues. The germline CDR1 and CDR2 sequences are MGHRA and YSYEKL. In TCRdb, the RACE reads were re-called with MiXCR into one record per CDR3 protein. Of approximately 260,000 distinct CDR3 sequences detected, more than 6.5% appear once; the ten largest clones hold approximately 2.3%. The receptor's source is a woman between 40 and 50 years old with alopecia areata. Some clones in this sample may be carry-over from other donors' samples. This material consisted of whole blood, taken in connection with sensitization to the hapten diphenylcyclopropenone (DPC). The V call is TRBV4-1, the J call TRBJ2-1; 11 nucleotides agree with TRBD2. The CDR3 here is CASSLDASAPSGRNEQFF. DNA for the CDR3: TGCGCCAGCAGCCTGGACGCATCCGCGCCTAGCGGGAGGAATGAGCAGTTCTTC.